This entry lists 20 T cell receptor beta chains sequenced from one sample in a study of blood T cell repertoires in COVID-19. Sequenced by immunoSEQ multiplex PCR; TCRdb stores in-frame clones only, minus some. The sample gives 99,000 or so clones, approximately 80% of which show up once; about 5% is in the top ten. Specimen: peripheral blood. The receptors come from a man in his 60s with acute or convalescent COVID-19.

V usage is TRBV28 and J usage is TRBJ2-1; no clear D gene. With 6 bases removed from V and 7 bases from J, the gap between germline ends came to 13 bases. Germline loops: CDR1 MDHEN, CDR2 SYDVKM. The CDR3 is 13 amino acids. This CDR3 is CASSPTPLNEQFF. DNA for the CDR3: TGTGCCAGCAGCCCAACACCCTTAAATGAGCAGTTCTTC.

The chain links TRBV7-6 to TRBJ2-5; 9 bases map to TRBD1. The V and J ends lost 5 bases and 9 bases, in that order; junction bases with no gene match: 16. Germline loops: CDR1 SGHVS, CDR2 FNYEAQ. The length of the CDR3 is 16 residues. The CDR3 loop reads CASSRSRDRVVAAQYF. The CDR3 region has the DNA TGTGCCAGCAGCCGATCCCGGGACAGGGTAGTAGCGGCCCAGTACTTC.

CDR3 nucleotide sequence: TGTGCCAGCAGTCCCCGGACAGCCCGCCTTACTAATGAAAAACTGTTTTTT. It specifies CASSPRTARLTNEKLFF. The chain carries TRBV6-2 or TRBV6-3 and TRBJ1-4, with D perhaps matching TRBD1 (6 bases). The CDR3 is 17 amino acids. The germline CDR1 and CDR2 sequences are MNHEY and SVGEGT. With 5 bases removed from V and 2 bases from J, the gap between germline ends came to 18 bases.

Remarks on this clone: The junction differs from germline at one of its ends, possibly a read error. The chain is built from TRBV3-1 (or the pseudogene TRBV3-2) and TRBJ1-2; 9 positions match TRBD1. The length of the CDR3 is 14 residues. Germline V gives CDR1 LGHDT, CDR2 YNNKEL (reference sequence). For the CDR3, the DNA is TGTGCCAGCAGCCAAGATCCTAAGGACAGGGGACCCGCCTTC. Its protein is CASSQDPKDRGPAF.

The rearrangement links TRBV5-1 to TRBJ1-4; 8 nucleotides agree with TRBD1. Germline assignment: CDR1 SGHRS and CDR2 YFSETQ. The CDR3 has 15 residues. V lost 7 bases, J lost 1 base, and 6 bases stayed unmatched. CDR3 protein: CASRQGAGTNEKLFF. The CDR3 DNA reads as TGCGCCAGCCGGCAGGGGGCTGGAACTAATGAAAAACTGTTTTTT.

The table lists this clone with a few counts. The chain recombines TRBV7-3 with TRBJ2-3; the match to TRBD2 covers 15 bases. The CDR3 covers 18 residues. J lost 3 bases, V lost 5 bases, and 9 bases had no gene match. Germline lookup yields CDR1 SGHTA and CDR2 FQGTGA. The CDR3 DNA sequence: TGTGCCAGCAGCAAAGGGGGACTAGCGGGAGGAGGAACAGATACGCAGTATTTT. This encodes CASSKGGLAGGGTDTQYF.

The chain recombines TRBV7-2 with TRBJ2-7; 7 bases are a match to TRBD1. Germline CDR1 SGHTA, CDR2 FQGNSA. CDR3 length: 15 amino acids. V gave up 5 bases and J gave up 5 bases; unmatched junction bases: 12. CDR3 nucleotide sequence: TGTGCCAGCAGCCCTGCAGGGACAGCCAGGCACGAGCAGTACTTC. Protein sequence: CASSPAGTARHEQYF.

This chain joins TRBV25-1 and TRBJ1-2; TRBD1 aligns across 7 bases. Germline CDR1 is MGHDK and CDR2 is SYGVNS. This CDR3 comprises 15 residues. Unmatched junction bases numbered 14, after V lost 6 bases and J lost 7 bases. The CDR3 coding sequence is TGTGCCAGCAGCCCTCCGGACAGGTCCAACGTTGGCTACACCTTC. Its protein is CASSPPDRSNVGYTF.

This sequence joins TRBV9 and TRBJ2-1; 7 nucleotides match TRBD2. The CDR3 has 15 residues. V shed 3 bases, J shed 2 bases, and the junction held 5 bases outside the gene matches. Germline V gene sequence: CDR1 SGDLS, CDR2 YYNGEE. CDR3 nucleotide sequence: TGTGCCAGCAGCGAGCGGGGCGTTCCCTACAATGAGCAGTTCTTC. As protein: CASSERGVPYNEQFF. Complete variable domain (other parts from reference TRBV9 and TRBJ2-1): DSGVTQTPKHLITATGQRVTLRCSPRSGDLSVYWYQQSLDQGLQFLIQYYNGEERAKGNILERFSAQQFPDLHSELNLSSLELGDSALYFCASSERGVPYNEQFFGPGTRLTVL.

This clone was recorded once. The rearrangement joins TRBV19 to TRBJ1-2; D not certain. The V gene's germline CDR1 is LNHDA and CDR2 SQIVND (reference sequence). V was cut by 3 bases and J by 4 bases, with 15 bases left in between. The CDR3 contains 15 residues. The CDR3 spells CASSILRGGIYGYTF. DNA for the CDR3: TGTGCCAGTAGTATCCTTCGGGGAGGGATCTATGGCTACACCTTC.

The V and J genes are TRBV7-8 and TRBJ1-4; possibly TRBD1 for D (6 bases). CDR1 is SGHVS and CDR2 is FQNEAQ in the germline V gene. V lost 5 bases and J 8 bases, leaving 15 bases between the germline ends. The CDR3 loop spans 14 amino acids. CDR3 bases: TGTGCCAGCAGCACACAGGGAGGGAGAGAAAAACTGTTTTTT. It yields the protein CASSTQGGREKLFF.

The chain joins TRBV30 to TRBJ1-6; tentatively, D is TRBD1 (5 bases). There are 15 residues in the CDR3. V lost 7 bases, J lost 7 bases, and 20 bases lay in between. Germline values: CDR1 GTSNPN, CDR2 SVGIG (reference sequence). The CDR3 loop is CALTYRGSRNSPLHF. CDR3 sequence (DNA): TGTGCCTTAACATATCGGGGGAGCCGGAATTCACCCCTCCACTTT.

The DNA of the CDR3 is TGTGCCAGCAGTGACCAGATCTATGGCTACACCTTC. It encodes CASSDQIYGYTF. This chain links TRBV6-1 with TRBJ1-2; D is unresolved. This CDR3 region has 12 residues. The ends were cut back, 3 bases at V and 4 bases at J, with 6 bases in the middle. Germline V gene lookup returns CDR1 MNHNS and CDR2 SASEGT.

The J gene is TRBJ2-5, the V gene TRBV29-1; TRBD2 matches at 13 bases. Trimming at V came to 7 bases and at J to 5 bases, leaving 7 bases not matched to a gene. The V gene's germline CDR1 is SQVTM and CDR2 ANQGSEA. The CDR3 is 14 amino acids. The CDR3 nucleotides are TGCAGCGGGGGACTAGCGGGGATGTGGGAGACCCAGTACTTC. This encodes CSGGLAGMWETQYF.

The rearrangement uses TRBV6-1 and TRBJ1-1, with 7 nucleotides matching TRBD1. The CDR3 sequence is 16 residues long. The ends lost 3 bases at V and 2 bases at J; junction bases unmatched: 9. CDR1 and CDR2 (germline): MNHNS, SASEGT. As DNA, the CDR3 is TGTGCCAGCAGTGACAAACAGGGGCGACAAAACACTGAAGCTTTCTTT. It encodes CASSDKQGRQNTEAFF.

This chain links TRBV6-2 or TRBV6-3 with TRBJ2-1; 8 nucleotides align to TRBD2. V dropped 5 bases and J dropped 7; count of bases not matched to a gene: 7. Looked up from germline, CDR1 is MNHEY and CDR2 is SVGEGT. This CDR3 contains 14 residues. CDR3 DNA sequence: TGTGCCAGCAGTCGAGGCGGGAGGCAGAATGAGCAGTTCTTC. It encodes CASSRGGRQNEQFF.

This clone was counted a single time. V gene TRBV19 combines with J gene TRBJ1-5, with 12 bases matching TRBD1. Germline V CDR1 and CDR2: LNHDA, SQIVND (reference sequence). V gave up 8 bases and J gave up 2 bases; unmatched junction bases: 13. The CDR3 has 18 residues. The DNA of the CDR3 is TGTGCCAGTGGTAGTCCGGGACAGGGGGCAGGAGGCAATCAGCCCCAGCATTTT. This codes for CASGSPGQGAGGNQPQHF. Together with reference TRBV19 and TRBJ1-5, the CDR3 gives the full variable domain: DGGITQSPKYLFRKEGQNVTLSCEQNLNHDAMYWYRQDPGQGLRLIYYSQIVNDFQKGDIAEGYSVSREKKESFPLTVTSAQKNPTAFYLCASGSPGQGAGGNQPQHFGDGTRLSIL.

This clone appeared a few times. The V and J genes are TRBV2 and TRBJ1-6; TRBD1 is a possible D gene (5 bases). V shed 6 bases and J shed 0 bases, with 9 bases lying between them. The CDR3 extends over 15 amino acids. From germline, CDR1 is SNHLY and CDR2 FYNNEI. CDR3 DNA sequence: TGTGCCAGCAGGACAGAGAGCTCCTATAATTCACCCCTCCACTTT. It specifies CASRTESSYNSPLHF.

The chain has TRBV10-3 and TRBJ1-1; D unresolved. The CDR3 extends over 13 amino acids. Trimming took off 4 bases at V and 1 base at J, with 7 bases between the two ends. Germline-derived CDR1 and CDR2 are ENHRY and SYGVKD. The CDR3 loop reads CAISVAQNTEAFF. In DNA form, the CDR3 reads TGTGCCATCAGTGTGGCCCAGAACACTGAAGCTTTCTTT.

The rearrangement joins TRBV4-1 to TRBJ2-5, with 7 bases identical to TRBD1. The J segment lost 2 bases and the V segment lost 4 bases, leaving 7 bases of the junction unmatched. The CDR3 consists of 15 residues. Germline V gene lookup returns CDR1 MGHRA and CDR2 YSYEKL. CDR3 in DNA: TGCGCCAGCAGCCGAAAGTTGGGACAGCAAGAGACCCAGTACTTC. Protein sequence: CASSRKLGQQETQYF.